The 26 T cell receptor beta chains in this list originate from one sample, sequenced in a study of PD-1 blockade in mismatch repair-deficient tumors. Profiling relied on immunoSEQ multiplex PCR, and the TCRdb table lists in-frame clones only, not all of them. This sample carries approximately 51,000 clones, over 75% of them seen once, and the ten largest clones take roughly 8%. The input for sequencing was peripheral blood, taken 20 weeks after starting pembrolizumab. Every receptor here comes from an adult with mismatch repair-deficient cancer.

The chain employs TRBV5-1 and TRBJ1-1, with 9 bases aligning to TRBD1. Germline loops: CDR1 SGHRS, CDR2 YFSETQ. Trimming cost V 2 bases and J 1 base; bases outside gene matches: 15. This CDR3 has 19 residues. CDR3 sequence reads: CASSLHGTRQGGKNTEAFF. As DNA, the CDR3 is TGCGCCAGCAGCTTACACGGAACCCGACAGGGGGGAAAGAACACTGAAGCTTTCTTT.

The chain has TRBV27 and TRBJ1-1; D is possibly TRBD1 (6 bases). The CDR3 runs to 15 residues. Trimming pared 2 bases from V and 1 base from J, leaving 11 bases between. Germline V gene sequence: CDR1 MNHEY, CDR2 SMNVEV (reference sequence). The CDR3: CASSLGGPGNTEAFF. The CDR3 DNA reads TGTGCCAGCAGTTTAGGGGGCCCAGGGAACACTGAAGCTTTCTTT.

The chain carries TRBV5-6 and TRBJ2-7; TRBD1 matches 8 bases. Trimming removed 0 bases from V and 4 bases from J; junction bases left unmatched: 18. The CDR3 runs to 19 residues. Germline CDR1 reads SGHDT; CDR2 reads YYEEEE. CDR3 sequence reads: CASSLGVDRVSLTLYEQYF. DNA of the CDR3: TGTGCCAGCAGCTTGGGTGTGGACAGGGTTTCGTTAACCCTGTACGAGCAGTACTTC. Using reference TRBV5-6 and TRBJ2-7 for the parts outside the CDR3, the full variable domain is DAGVTQSPTHLIKTRGQQVTLRCSPKSGHDTVSWYQQALGQGPQFIFQYYEEEERQRGNFPDRFSGHQFPNYSSELNVNALLLGDSALYLCASSLGVDRVSLTLYEQYFGPGTRLTVT.

The chain employs TRBV5-1 and TRBJ2-3; D gene uncertain. Germline loops: CDR1 SGHRS, CDR2 YFSETQ. This CDR3 region has 14 residues. V lost 0 bases, J lost 2 bases, and 7 bases lay in between. CDR3 nucleotides: TGCGCCAGCAGCTTGGAACAGCTCACAGATACGCAGTATTTT. Its translation: CASSLEQLTDTQYF.

The chain links TRBV4-3 to TRBJ1-1; D is unresolved. The ends were cut back, 4 bases at V and 0 bases at J, with 6 bases in the middle. CDR3 length equals 13 residues. CDR1 is LGHNA and CDR2 is YSLEER in the germline V gene. CDR3 sequence (DNA): TGCGCCAGCAGCCGGGTAATGAACACTGAAGCTTTCTTT. Protein: CASSRVMNTEAFF.

The chain carries TRBV7-9 and TRBJ1-1; perhaps TRBD1 as D (6 bases). This CDR3 contains 12 residues. Germline V lookup: CDR1 SEHNR, CDR2 FQNEAQ (reference sequence). The V end lost 5 bases, the J end lost 8 bases, and 12 bases lay between the germline ends. This chain's CDR3 is CASSVSGTEAFF. CDR3 nucleotides: TGTGCCAGCAGCGTATCCGGGACAGAAGCTTTCTTT. Looking up the rest from reference TRBV7-9 and TRBJ1-1 gives the full variable domain: DTGVSQNPRHKITKRGQNVTFRCDPISEHNRLYWYRQTLGQGPEFLTYFQNEAQLEKSRLLSDRFSAERPKGSFSTLEIQRTEQGDSAMYLCASSVSGTEAFFGQGTRLTVV.

The J gene is TRBJ1-1, the V gene TRBV21-1; the table's D call of TRBD1 was not tested on the DNA. TRBV21-1 is termed a pseudogene. The CDR3 has 17 residues. The CDR3 reads CASSKIRLTEVNTEAFF. CDR3 DNA: TGTGCCAGCAGCAAAATCCGGCTGACAGAAGTGAACACTGAAGCTTTCTTT.

The chain links TRBV11-2 to TRBJ2-5, with TRBD2 identical over 7 bases. The ends lost 1 base at V and 5 bases at J; junction bases unmatched: 7. This CDR3 contains 15 residues. CDR1 and CDR2 (germline): SGHAT, FQNNGV. The CDR3 here is CASSLVWGGVETQYF. As DNA, the CDR3 is TGTGCCAGCAGCTTAGTTTGGGGAGGGGTCGAGACCCAGTACTTC.

The chain joins TRBV19 to TRBJ2-2; D is unresolved. This CDR3 comprises 16 residues. Trimming pared 2 bases from V and 0 bases from J, leaving 10 bases between. The germline CDR1 and CDR2 sequences are LNHDA and SQIVND (reference sequence). The CDR3 DNA is TGTGCCAGTAGTATATTTTCAGTCTCGAACACCGGGGAGCTGTTTTTT. It yields the protein CASSIFSVSNTGELFF. Drawing the rest from reference TRBV19 and TRBJ2-2, the complete variable domain is DGGITQSPKYLFRKEGQNVTLSCEQNLNHDAMYWYRQDPGQGLRLIYYSQIVNDFQKGDIAEGYSVSREKKESFPLTVTSAQKNPTAFYLCASSIFSVSNTGELFFGEGSRLTVL.

This chain joins TRBV19 and TRBJ2-2; 11 bases are shared with TRBD1. V lost 3 bases, J lost 6 bases, and 3 bases stayed unmatched. The CDR3 consists of 15 residues. The germline gives CDR1 LNHDA, CDR2 SQIVND (reference sequence). The CDR3 DNA is TGTGCCAGTAGTATCCAGGGACAGGGGGCCGGGGAGCTGTTTTTT. Its protein product is CASSIQGQGAGELFF.

The chain joins TRBV7-7 to TRBJ2-6, with D tentatively TRBD2 (5 bases). The V and J ends lost 10 bases and 0 bases respectively, with 13 bases between them. The CDR3 length is 15 residues. Germline CDR1 and CDR2: SSHAT and FNYEAQ (reference sequence). CDR3 sequence: CATGGAPSGANVLTF. The CDR3 nucleotides are TGTGCCACTGGAGGAGCCCCCTCTGGGGCCAACGTCCTGACTTTC.

The CDR3 nucleotides are TGCGCCAGCAGCATAAGAGACACCGGGGAGCTGTTTTTT. Amino acids: CASSIRDTGELFF. The chain uses TRBV5-1 and TRBJ2-2; no firm D call. The CDR3 runs 13 residues. Germline CDR1 reads SGHRS; CDR2 reads YFSETQ. Deletions cut 4 bases from V and 3 bases from J, with 7 bases between.

The genes are TRBV25-1 and TRBJ1-1, with 12 positions matching TRBD1. V gave up 5 bases and J gave up 5 bases; unmatched junction bases: 6. The CDR3 consists of 15 residues. CDR1 and CDR2 from the germline V gene are MGHDK and SYGVNS. CDR3 in amino acids: CASSKGQGAHTEAFF. CDR3 DNA sequence: TGTGCCAGCAGTAAGGGACAGGGGGCGCATACTGAAGCTTTCTTT.

The rearrangement uses TRBV5-5 and TRBJ2-1; D gene ambiguous. The V gene's germline CDR1 is SGHKS and CDR2 YYEKEE (reference sequence). Trimming took off 2 bases at V and 3 bases at J, with 0 bases between the two ends. The CDR3 covers 11 residues. The CDR3 spells CASSFYNEQFF. As DNA, the CDR3 is TGTGCCAGCAGCTTCTACAATGAGCAGTTCTTC.

V usage is TRBV30 and J usage is TRBJ2-2; maybe TRBD1 (6 bases). The CDR3 is made up of 15 amino acids. Trimming removed 2 bases at V and 4 bases at J, with 14 bases between. CDR1 is GTSNPN and CDR2 is SVGIG in the germline V gene (reference sequence). CDR3 sequence: CAWSPTGWGTGELFF. In nucleotides, the CDR3 is TGTGCCTGGAGTCCCACAGGGTGGGGCACCGGGGAGCTGTTTTTT.

The rearrangement links TRBV19 to TRBJ1-1; weak D call: TRBD1 (6 bases). Germline assignment: CDR1 LNHDA and CDR2 SQIVND (reference sequence). V lost 7 bases and J lost 8, with 8 bases in between. The CDR3 covers 10 residues. CDR3 DNA: TGTGCCAGTAAGGGGGAGGAAGCTTTCTTT. Translating gives CASKGEEAFF.

The rearrangement joins TRBV19 to TRBJ2-1; D is perhaps TRBD1 or TRBD2 (6 bases each). This CDR3 has 14 residues. Germline CDR1 reads LNHDA; CDR2 reads SQIVND (reference sequence). V lost 5 bases and J 6 bases, leaving 14 bases between the germline ends. Here the CDR3 reads CASSEGGRANEQFF. In DNA, the CDR3 is TGTGCCAGTAGTGAGGGGGGCAGGGCCAATGAGCAGTTCTTC.

This chain uses TRBV19 with TRBJ1-5; D remains ambiguous. V lost 4 bases to trimming and J lost 0 bases, with 4 bases between them. The CDR3 is 13 amino acids. Germline lookup yields CDR1 LNHDA and CDR2 SQIVND (reference sequence). CDR3 residues: CASSSSSNQPQHF. The DNA for the CDR3 is TGTGCCAGTAGTAGCTCTAGCAATCAGCCCCAGCATTTT.

The V call is TRBV7-9, the J call TRBJ2-5, with TRBD2 identical over 13 bases. Germline V lookup: CDR1 SEHNR, CDR2 FQNEAQ (reference sequence). The CDR3 loop spans 16 amino acids. After removal of 5 bases from V and 4 bases from J, the junction contained 7 bases not matched to a gene. The CDR3, as DNA: TGTGCCAGCAGCCTTCGGACTAGCGGGAGACGAGAGACCCAGTACTTC. It codes for CASSLRTSGRRETQYF. The whole variable domain, remainder taken from reference TRBV7-9 and TRBJ2-5, is DTGVSQNPRHKITKRGQNVTFRCDPISEHNRLYWYRQTLGQGPEFLTYFQNEAQLEKSRLLSDRFSAERPKGSFSTLEIQRTEQGDSAMYLCASSLRTSGRRETQYFGPGTRLLVL.

This clone has a single count. J is TRBJ2-5 and V is TRBV9; 7 bases map to TRBD2. Germline V gene lookup returns CDR1 SGDLS and CDR2 YYNGEE. CDR3 length: 15 amino acids. Trimming took 0 bases from V and 5 from J; bases not matched to a gene: 7. CDR3 nucleotides: TGTGCCAGCAGCGTAGAGGGCGGGAGTACCGAGACCCAGTACTTC. It yields the protein CASSVEGGSTETQYF. Drawing the rest from reference TRBV9 and TRBJ2-5, the complete variable domain is DSGVTQTPKHLITATGQRVTLRCSPRSGDLSVYWYQQSLDQGLQFLIQYYNGEERAKGNILERFSAQQFPDLHSELNLSSLELGDSALYFCASSVEGGSTETQYFGPGTRLLVL.

The rearrangement uses TRBV10-3 and TRBJ2-2; 14 bases are shared with TRBD2. CDR1 is ENHRY and CDR2 is SYGVKD in the germline V gene. Trimming cost V 6 bases and J 3 bases; bases outside gene matches: 6. This CDR3 contains 17 residues. CDR3 DNA: TGTGCCATCAGCAAGGGACTAGCGGGAGTAGACACCGGGGAGCTGTTTTTT. It codes for CAISKGLAGVDTGELFF.

The rearrangement links TRBV7-2 to TRBJ1-2, with D possibly TRBD1 on 5 matching bases. Per the germline V gene, CDR1 is SGHTA and CDR2 is FQGNSA. V lost 5 bases and J 4 bases, leaving 17 bases between the germline ends. The CDR3 totals 15 residues. The CDR3 spells CASSPGGTPFYGYTF. CDR3 DNA: TGTGCCAGCAGCCCTGGGGGAACGCCTTTCTATGGCTACACCTTC.

The V gene is TRBV11-2, the J gene TRBJ2-5; D is ambiguous. Germline assignment: CDR1 SGHAT and CDR2 FQNNGV. The CDR3 totals 12 residues. Between the trimmed V and J ends, which lost 5 bases and 1 base, there was a span of 5 bases. The CDR3 DNA sequence: TGTGCCAGCAGCACAGTCCAAGAGACCCAGTACTTC. Its protein product is CASSTVQETQYF.

The gene calls are TRBV5-4 and TRBJ2-7; 7 nucleotides agree with TRBD1. Unmatched junction bases numbered 8, after V lost 4 bases and J lost 1 base. This CDR3 contains 15 residues. The germline CDR1 and CDR2 sequences are SGHNT and YYREEE (reference sequence). The CDR3 spells CASSGSRGISYEQYF. In nucleotides, the CDR3 is TGTGCCAGCAGCGGATCCAGGGGGATTTCCTACGAGCAGTACTTC.

V usage is TRBV5-6 and J usage is TRBJ1-2; D is perhaps TRBD1 (6 bases). Germline V gene data show CDR1 as SGHDT and CDR2 as YYEEEE. The CDR3 loop spans 15 amino acids. V gave up 6 bases and J gave up 2 bases, with 17 bases separating them. CDR3 loop: CASIGPKGGNYGYTF. The CDR3 DNA reads as TGTGCCAGCATCGGCCCCAAAGGGGGAAACTATGGCTACACCTTC.

The chain employs TRBV10-3 and TRBJ2-3, with D unresolved. V dropped 2 bases and J dropped 5 bases, with 14 bases sitting between them. Germline V gives CDR1 ENHRY, CDR2 SYGVKD. The CDR3 loop spans 15 amino acids. As DNA, the CDR3 is TGTGCCATCAGTGAGGTTCGCCTTCGCGGAGATACGCAGTATTTT. Protein sequence: CAISEVRLRGDTQYF.